This TCR beta chain emerged from a study of early T cells in non-severe SARS-CoV-2 infection. CDR3 length: 12 residues. Germline V CDR1 and CDR2: GTSNPN, SVGIG (reference sequence). V dropped 0 bases and J dropped 4 bases, with 5 bases sitting between them. TCRdb reprocessed the 5' RACE reads via MiXCR and lists one record per CDR3 protein. The sample holds just over 95,000 distinct CDR3 sequences, 11% seen once. In this sample, this clonotype turned up many times. The V call is TRBV30, the J call TRBJ2-3; unclear D gene. The clonotype originates from an adult who was a healthcare worker with PCR-confirmed SARS-CoV-2 infection or an uninfected control (not recorded which). Sequencing was carried out using whole blood. CDR3 bases: TGTGCCTGGAGTGTTGGGGCAGATACGCAGTATTTT. Translating gives CAWSVGADTQYF.